Included here is one T cell receptor (beta chain) sequence, with context. This entry comes from a study of blood T cell repertoires in COVID-19. Overall study context: In each case, the material was cDNA or gDNA derived from T cells, B-cell-depleted T cells, or PBMCs.

With V trimmed by 2 bases and J by 12 bases, 6 bases remained unmatched. CDR1 is MNHNS, CDR2 SASEGT, per germline. The CDR3 totals 12 residues. Using immunoSEQ multiplex PCR, the repertoire was profiled, and TCRdb retains in-frame clones only, with some absent. The sample yields about 300,000 clones, around 92% seen once. The sequenced sample consisted of peripheral blood. The rearrangement links TRBV6-1 to TRBJ1-2; 7 positions match TRBD1. The sequence was collected from a woman in her 30s with COVID-19, enrolled during active disease. The CDR3 nucleotides are TGTGCCAGCAGTGAAACGACAGGGACCCACACCTTC. Its protein is CASSETTGTHTF.